These T cell receptor beta chains were read from a single sample in a study of blood T cell repertoires in COVID-19. Libraries were prepared by immunoSEQ multiplex PCR; TCRdb keeps only in-frame clonotypes and omits some of them. The sample contains 200,000 to 300,000 clones, under 90% of which appear only once. Sequencing input: peripheral blood. The receptors come from a man aged 55 to 70 with acute or convalescent COVID-19. CDR3s leave out the opening cysteine and the closing phenylalanine or tryptophan.

>TRBV28
ASSQLAGGLGANVLT
>TRBV7-9
ASSLEGVQPQH
>TRBV4-1
ASSQGQGAEETQY
>TRBV6-5
ASRTDRARGGELF
>TRBV5-1
ASSLEGAAEAF
>TRBV10-1
ASSPGTSHNEQF
>TRBV27
ASSLRENEQF
>TRBV25-1
ASSEQVWRPPPHEQY
>TRBV6-5
ASSYSSGVGGGEQY
>TRBV14
ASSQDQQDWSYNEQF
>TRBV10-3
AISGGTSGSQETQY
>TRBV5-6
ASSPLGGGARNEQF
>TRBV6-5
ASRLADSTDTQY
>TRBV9
ASASPGQSMEAF
>TRBV9
ASSAGQGGEKLF
>TRBV19
ASSTPQGFYGYT
>TRBV28
ASSAQGMGHQPQH
>TRBV2
ASSEFSTGAGAQY
>TRBV7-9
ASSLISDTQY
>TRBV19
ASSPRDRVGTDTQY
>TRBV3-1/TRBV3-2
ASSQGSWAPQTQY
>TRBV6-5
ASSYRDSWYEQY
>TRBV6-5
ASRHNKDSPLH
>TRBV18
ASSRGASVYEQY
>TRBV21-1
ASSKSLATEEKLF
>TRBV9
ASSVETDRRYNEQF
>TRBV19
ASSIGPTGTSGNTIY
>TRBV5-1
ASLSGGGTDTQY
>TRBV28
ASSLPGQGVV
>TRBV30
AWSVGGTVGTEAF
>TRBV11-2
ASSKDRGPYEQY
>TRBV28
ASSLAGDRHEQY
>TRBV7-3
ASSGTSGAGELF
>TRBV6-5
ASETSGREYNEQF
>TRBV5-1
ASSLGQGARETQY
>TRBV7-3
ASSGTGTGELF
>TRBV19
ASSRQSNSPLH
>TRBV28
ASRRDRGRNTEAF
>TRBV5-6
ASSPTDRAPYGYT
>TRBV7-9
ASSPRRGEGFPYEQY
>TRBV11-2
ASSLEPGGNTEAF
>TRBV10-3
AISRRGYQETQY
>TRBV5-1
ASSLVGANTGELF
>TRBV19
ASSRRWGTRNHEQY
>TRBV18
ASSPVVGQGAFEQY